The 29 T cell receptor beta chains presented below share a single source sample, sequenced in a study of blood T cell repertoires in COVID-19. The data were produced by immunoSEQ multiplex PCR, yet TCRdb's version contains in-frame clones alone and is incomplete. The sample holds 100,000 to 150,000 clones, approximately 88% seen once. The material sequenced was peripheral blood. The receptors were gathered from a man aged 60 to 69 with acute or convalescent COVID-19.

This chain connects TRBV18 to TRBJ2-3, with 9 positions matching TRBD1. This CDR3 region has 16 residues. Per the germline V gene, CDR1 is KGHSH and CDR2 is LQKENI. V dropped 4 bases and J dropped 0; count of bases not matched to a gene: 5. CDR3 coding DNA: TGTGCCAGCTCACTAGGACAGGGGTCAAGCACAGATACGCAGTATTTT. Its protein is CASSLGQGSSTDTQYF. The full variable domain, completed using reference TRBV18 and TRBJ2-3, is NAGVMQNPRHLVRRRGQEARLRCSPMKGHSHVYWYRQLPEEGLKFMVYLQKENIIDESGMPKERFSAEFPKEGPSILRIQQVVRGDSAAYFCASSLGQGSSTDTQYFGPGTRLTVL.

The V call is TRBV28, the J call TRBJ1-1; 8 bases are shared with TRBD1. The CDR3 totals 13 residues. Trimming took 5 bases from V and 8 from J; bases not matched to a gene: 7. Germline values: CDR1 MDHEN, CDR2 SYDVKM. Written as DNA, the CDR3 is TGTGCCAGCAGTCCCCCGGACAGGGAGGAAGCTTTCTTT. Encoded protein: CASSPPDREEAFF. The full variable domain, completed using reference TRBV28 and TRBJ1-1, is DVKVTQSSRYLVKRTGEKVFLECVQDMDHENMFWYRQDPGLGLRLIYFSYDVKMKEKGDIPEGYSVSREKKERFSLILESASTNQTSMYLCASSPPDREEAFFGQGTRLTVV.

The rearrangement uses TRBV9 and TRBJ1-6, with D tentatively TRBD1 (5 bases). The CDR3 covers 13 residues. V dropped 0 bases and J dropped 8 bases, with 6 bases sitting between them. Per the germline V gene, CDR1 is SGDLS and CDR2 is YYNGEE. The CDR3 region is CASSVGGDSPLHF. In DNA form, the CDR3 reads TGTGCCAGCAGCGTAGGGGGGGATTCACCCCTCCACTTT.

The chain couples TRBV7-9 to TRBJ2-7; 13 nucleotides agree with TRBD2. Germline CDR1 is SEHNR and CDR2 is FQNEAQ (reference sequence). Trimming at V came to 5 bases and at J to 4 bases, leaving 5 bases not matched to a gene. This CDR3 has 15 amino acids. CDR3 protein: CASSTGLAGVYEQYF. CDR3 nucleotides: TGTGCCAGCAGCACCGGACTAGCGGGAGTGTACGAGCAGTACTTC.

The CDR3 nucleotides are TGCGCCAGCAGCCCGAGTACGGGGGACCAAGAGACCCAGTACTTC. This gives the protein CASSPSTGDQETQYF. V usage is TRBV5-1 and J usage is TRBJ2-5; perhaps TRBD2 as D (6 bases). V lost 4 bases and J lost 0, with 13 bases in between. Germline V gives CDR1 SGHRS, CDR2 YFSETQ. This CDR3 comprises 15 residues.

The chain links TRBV5-4 to TRBJ1-6, with TRBD1 as a possible D gene (6 bases). Trimming cost V 3 bases and J 11 bases, with 12 bases left between them. This CDR3 is 13 amino acids long. Germline values: CDR1 SGHNT, CDR2 YYREEE (reference sequence). The CDR3 region is CASSSGGRAPLHF. CDR3 DNA: TGTGCCAGCAGCTCGGGGGGCCGGGCACCCCTCCACTTT.

V usage is TRBV19 and J usage is TRBJ2-1, with TRBD2 matching 9 bases. Germline assignment: CDR1 LNHDA and CDR2 SQIVND (reference sequence). Trimming at V came to 4 bases and at J to 3 bases, leaving 1 base not matched to a gene. The CDR3 loop spans 14 amino acids. As DNA, the CDR3 is TGTGCCAGTAGTAGTAGCGGGAGCTACAATGAGCAGTTCTTC. The encoded protein is CASSSSGSYNEQFF. The variable domain in full, with the rest retrieved from reference TRBV19 and TRBJ2-1, is DGGITQSPKYLFRKEGQNVTLSCEQNLNHDAMYWYRQDPGQGLRLIYYSQIVNDFQKGDIAEGYSVSREKKESFPLTVTSAQKNPTAFYLCASSSSGSYNEQFFGPGTRLTVL.

The gene calls are TRBV21-1 and TRBJ2-3; TRBD1 is the table's D call and was not checked against the DNA. TRBV21-1 is listed as a pseudogene. This CDR3 region has 14 residues. The CDR3 sequence: CASSPRNRTDTQYF. CDR3 nucleotide sequence: TGTGCCAGCAGCCCCAGGAACCGCACAGATACGCAGTATTTT.

The chain has TRBV11-2 and TRBJ2-5; 14 bases match TRBD2. The CDR3 extends over 16 amino acids. Germline CDR1 and CDR2: SGHAT and FQNNGV. V lost 5 bases to trimming and J lost 2 bases; unmatched junction nucleotides: 4. The CDR3 loop reads CASSPGLAGGQETQYF. CDR3 coding DNA: TGTGCCAGCAGCCCTGGACTAGCGGGAGGACAAGAGACCCAGTACTTC. The variable domain in full, completed from reference TRBV11-2 and TRBJ2-5, reads EAGVAQSPRYKIIEKRQSVAFWCNPISGHATLYWYQQILGQGPKLLIQFQNNGVVDDSQLPKDRFSAERLKGVDSTLKIQPAKLEDSAVYLCASSPGLAGGQETQYFGPGTRLLVL.

This rearrangement joins TRBV19 to TRBJ2-7, with D possibly TRBD2 on 5 matching bases. Trimming left V 6 bases short and J 3 bases short, with 6 bases between. CDR1 LNHDA and CDR2 SQIVND come from the germline V gene (reference sequence). There are 11 residues in the CDR3. DNA for the CDR3: TGTGCCAGTAGCGGGAACTACGAGCAGTACTTC. Amino acid sequence: CASSGNYEQYF.

There are a few counts of this clone. The chain couples TRBV5-6 to TRBJ1-5, with D unclear. The CDR3 spans 12 residues. Trimming took off 0 bases at V and 6 bases at J, with 4 bases between the two ends. The germline V gene has CDR1 SGHDT and CDR2 YYEEEE. The CDR3 here is CASSLVGQPQHF. CDR3 sequence (DNA): TGTGCCAGCAGCTTGGTCGGTCAGCCCCAGCATTTT.

The chain links TRBV3-1 (or the pseudogene TRBV3-2) to TRBJ2-1, with 7 bases aligning to TRBD2. V lost 5 bases and J lost 3; bases outside the gene matches: 7. Per germline, CDR1 LGHDT and CDR2 YNNKEL (reference sequence). CDR3 size: 15 residues. CDR3 in amino acids: CASSASGNFYNEQFF. The DNA of the CDR3 is TGTGCCAGCAGCGCCAGCGGGAACTTCTACAATGAGCAGTTCTTC.

The genes are TRBV6-5 and TRBJ1-4; D might be TRBD1 (6 bases). CDR3 length equals 12 residues. CDR1 and CDR2 (germline): MNHEY, SVGAGI. V lost 7 bases, J lost 12 bases, and 15 bases lay in between. The CDR3 DNA is TGTGCCAGCAATTCCAGGGGTGGGGAACTGTTTTTT. The encoded protein is CASNSRGGELFF.

The chain links TRBV6-6 to TRBJ1-2; no reliable D call. Germline values: CDR1 MNHNY, CDR2 SVGAGI (reference sequence). Trimming left V 2 bases short and J 5 bases short, with 15 bases between. This CDR3 comprises 15 residues. The CDR3 DNA reads as TGTGCCAGCAGTTACGACGGGGAGGTGGCTTATGGCTACACCTTC. Residues: CASSYDGEVAYGYTF.

V and J are TRBV14 and TRBJ2-2, with unresolved D. Trimming pared 0 bases from V and 0 bases from J, leaving 2 bases between. This CDR3 has 14 residues. CDR1 is SGHDN and CDR2 is FVKESK in the germline V gene. Here the CDR3 DNA reads TGTGCCAGCAGCCAAGACACGAACACCGGGGAGCTGTTTTTT. Residues: CASSQDTNTGELFF.

This clone was seen only a few times. The rearrangement links TRBV3-1 (or the pseudogene TRBV3-2) to TRBJ2-3; possible D gene TRBD2, 6 bases. Trimming removed 0 bases from V and 7 bases from J, with 11 bases in between. Germline CDR1 reads LGHDT; CDR2 reads YNNKEL (reference sequence). There are 14 residues in the CDR3. CDR3 sequence (DNA): TGTGCCAGCAGCCAAGAGGGGGGACCTAATACGCAGTATTTT. The encoded protein is CASSQEGGPNTQYF.

This clone occurred a few times. This rearrangement joins TRBV5-1 to TRBJ2-7; 7 bases are shared with TRBD1. Germline CDR1 reads SGHRS; CDR2 reads YFSETQ. The CDR3 has 14 residues. V shed 0 bases and J 3 bases; nucleotides not matched to a gene: 3. This CDR3 is CASSLGQGLYEQYF. The CDR3, as DNA: TGCGCCAGCAGCTTGGGACAGGGTCTCTACGAGCAGTACTTC. Supplemented by reference TRBV5-1 and TRBJ2-7, the full variable domain reads KAGVTQTPRYLIKTRGQQVTLSCSPISGHRSVSWYQQTPGQGLQFLFEYFSETQRNKGNFPGRFSGRQFSNSRSEMNVSTLELGDSALYLCASSLGQGLYEQYFGPGTRLTVT.

The chain employs TRBV2 and TRBJ2-5; 13 bases fit TRBD2. The V gene's germline CDR1 is SNHLY and CDR2 FYNNEI. The CDR3 totals 15 residues. V lost 5 bases to trimming and J lost 3 bases; unmatched junction nucleotides: 3. The CDR3 region has the DNA TGTGCCAGCAGTCCCGGGACTAGCGGGGAAGAGACCCAGTACTTC. It specifies CASSPGTSGEETQYF. Full variable domain (missing parts from reference TRBV2 and TRBJ2-5): EPEVTQTPSHQVTQMGQEVILRCVPISNHLYFYWYRQILGQKVEFLVSFYNNEISEKSEIFDDQFSVERPDGSNFTLKIRSTKLEDSAMYFCASSPGTSGEETQYFGPGTRLLVL.

V usage is TRBV7-2 and J usage is TRBJ2-2; 8 nucleotides agree with TRBD1. V lost 3 bases and J lost 3; bases outside the gene matches: 6. The CDR3 is 16 amino acids. Per germline, CDR1 SGHTA and CDR2 FQGNSA. CDR3 in DNA: TGTGCCAGCAGCTTCAGACAGGGGCCGGACACCGGGGAGCTGTTTTTT. Translated, it gives CASSFRQGPDTGELFF.

This chain joins TRBV3-1 (or the pseudogene TRBV3-2) and TRBJ2-2; possibly TRBD1 for D (6 bases). Trimming took off 1 base at V and 6 bases at J, with 12 bases between the two ends. The CDR3 is 15 residues long. The germline V gene has CDR1 LGHDT and CDR2 YNNKEL (reference sequence). The CDR3, as DNA: TGTGCCAGCAGCCAAGCGGAACCAGGGGCCGGGGAGCTGTTTTTT. Translated, it gives CASSQAEPGAGELFF.

J is TRBJ2-3 and V is TRBV5-4; 8 bases are a match to TRBD2. The CDR3 runs to 15 residues. With V trimmed by 4 bases and J by 0 bases, 4 bases remained unmatched. From germline, CDR1 is SGHNT and CDR2 YYREEE (reference sequence). CDR3 in amino acids: CASSRGGPSTDTQYF. The CDR3 bases are TGTGCCAGCAGCCGGGGGGGGCCTAGCACAGATACGCAGTATTTT.

This clone was recorded a few times. The chain combines TRBV5-1 with TRBJ2-4, with 10 nucleotides matching TRBD1. The J segment lost 10 bases and the V segment lost 0 bases, leaving 4 bases of the junction unmatched. The germline V gene has CDR1 SGHRS and CDR2 YFSETQ. The CDR3 contains 14 residues. The CDR3 reads CASSLEGTGEIQYF. CDR3 coding DNA: TGCGCCAGCAGCTTGGAGGGGACAGGGGAAATTCAGTACTTC.

The chain links TRBV5-1 to TRBJ2-3, with 8 bases matching TRBD2. Losses at the gene ends were 2 bases for V and 5 bases for J; bases not matched to a gene: 7. Germline CDR1 and CDR2: SGHRS and YFSETQ. CDR3 size: 15 residues. DNA of the CDR3: TGCGCCAGCAGCTTAACTAGCGGAGGGGTAGATACGCAGTATTTT. It yields the protein CASSLTSGGVDTQYF.

This clone has only a few counts. The chain employs TRBV14 and TRBJ1-1; D gene ambiguous. V was shortened by 4 bases and J by 2 bases, with 11 bases between the two germline ends. The CDR3 contains 14 residues. The germline gives CDR1 SGHDN, CDR2 FVKESK. The CDR3 DNA reads TGTGCCAGCAGCCTAAAGATAACTAACACTGAAGCTTTCTTT. This gives the protein CASSLKITNTEAFF.

The chain uses TRBV20-1 and TRBJ2-3; no reliable D call. CDR1 is DFQATT and CDR2 is SNEGSKA in the germline V gene (reference sequence). The CDR3 length is 11 residues. Trimming stripped 4 bases from V and 6 bases from J, with 8 bases between. CDR3 in amino acids: CSATPSDTQYF. The CDR3 DNA reads as TGCAGTGCTACCCCTTCGGATACGCAGTATTTT.

The chain is built from TRBV6-5 and TRBJ2-2; the match to TRBD2 covers 8 bases. The length of the CDR3 is 16 residues. V shed 3 bases, J shed 3 bases, and the junction held 6 bases outside the gene matches. In germline, CDR1 is MNHEY, CDR2 SVGAGI. The CDR3 nucleotides read TGTGCCAGCAGTTATTTCGGGGGGGCCCACACCGGGGAGCTGTTTTTT. As protein: CASSYFGGAHTGELFF.

The genes are TRBV19 and TRBJ2-1; possible D gene TRBD1, 6 bases. CDR3 length: 15 amino acids. The germline CDR1 and CDR2 sequences are LNHDA and SQIVND (reference sequence). Trimming took off 4 bases at V and 5 bases at J, with 15 bases between the two ends. In DNA, the CDR3 is TGTGCCAGTAGTAAATACAGGGAAATCCACAATGAGCAGTTCTTC. This codes for CASSKYREIHNEQFF. The variable domain in full, completed from reference TRBV19 and TRBJ2-1, reads DGGITQSPKYLFRKEGQNVTLSCEQNLNHDAMYWYRQDPGQGLRLIYYSQIVNDFQKGDIAEGYSVSREKKESFPLTVTSAQKNPTAFYLCASSKYREIHNEQFFGPGTRLTVL.

The gene calls are TRBV28 and TRBJ2-7, with 9 bases fitting TRBD1. The V and J ends lost 5 bases and 3 bases, in that order; junction bases with no gene match: 5. Germline V gives CDR1 MDHEN, CDR2 SYDVKM. The CDR3 has 14 amino acids. CDR3 amino acids: CASSPGDRDYEQYF. As DNA, the CDR3 is TGTGCCAGCAGTCCTGGGGACAGGGACTACGAGCAGTACTTC.

This clone was seen a single time. V usage is TRBV9 and J usage is TRBJ2-1, with D perhaps matching TRBD2 (6 bases). Between the trimmed V and J ends, which lost 0 bases and 2 bases, there was a span of 9 bases. This CDR3 region has 15 residues. The germline V gene encodes CDR1 SGDLS and CDR2 YYNGEE. The CDR3 spells CASSVVGGAYNEQFF. DNA of the CDR3: TGTGCCAGCAGCGTAGTCGGGGGAGCCTACAATGAGCAGTTCTTC. Based on the CDR3 plus reference TRBV9 and TRBJ2-1, the full variable domain is DSGVTQTPKHLITATGQRVTLRCSPRSGDLSVYWYQQSLDQGLQFLIQYYNGEERAKGNILERFSAQQFPDLHSELNLSSLELGDSALYFCASSVVGGAYNEQFFGPGTRLTVL.